This T cell receptor (beta chain) was identified in a study of cytomegalovirus exposure and HLA in healthy donors listed by TCRdb under 2017. Turning to the overall study: The 500 to 800 repertoires of the first cohort and the 120 or so validation repertoires were produced on the same platform, according to a later analysis. The aim of the study was to test whether cataloging public T cell receptors could identify signatures of past pathogen exposure. A separate validation cohort of 90 to 150 different subjects was used in addition to the 666-subject first cohort. To predict cytomegalovirus infection status, the study combined high-throughput TCR immunosequencing, statistical association of individual TCRs with disease status, and machine learning.

About this clone: Its antigen is currently not known. No base-level quality is on record; no much larger clone is a single base apart.

Receptors were amplified or captured by the immunoSEQ multiplex PCR assay. For the original study's pipeline: A statistical classification framework was built for diagnosing cytomegalovirus status from the catalog of TCR beta chain sequences. TCRdb mirrors the immuneACCESS table, restricted to in-frame sequences. Some clones are absent from its copies; in checked studies, under half trace to an unresolved V gene, and the reason for the others is unknown. V and J calls plus clone size are reproduced from that table; the DNA served to infer D and trimming. Recorded for this sample are 86,000 or so clones; 96% of them occurred a single time. 1.5% to 2% of the sample lies in the top ten. Broad study findings and their caveats: In vitro tests confirmed that three of the cytomegalovirus-associated TCR beta chains recognize cytomegalovirus antigens. Subsequent analysis determined that TCRs grouped into clusters in the first cohort also showed a tendency toward co-occurrence across the approximately 120 validation repertoires, and about 94% of cluster scores exceeded 0. A later analysis lacked HLA typing for the validation cohort, so it scored co-occurrence in that cohort across all 130 or so repertoires. Most TCR sequences were seen in very few donors, while some public TCRs were found in many individuals. In both the original and validation cohorts, the classifier was reported to diagnose cytomegalovirus status with high specificity and sensitivity. The study gave a list of under 200 TCR beta chains associated with cytomegalovirus. The authors suggested that the approach could potentially be extended to other disease states and immunological phenotypes.

The donors were included in the validation cohort of roughly 130 subjects, a group kept apart from the roughly 690-subject first cohort. Its CDR3 holds 14 amino acids, cysteine through phenylalanine. The retained sequence is limited to the CDR3, 42 bases, with the frame set at the first base. From the germline V gene, CDR1 is SGDLS and CDR2 is YYNGEE. A distance of 14 bases separates the germline ends of V and J, which lose 3 bases and 7 bases respectively. The TCR comes from a man aged 18 to 29 in good health and CMV-seropositive. The rearrangement combines TRBV9 with TRBJ1-3; the best D guess is TRBD1, with 5 bases matching. The sample taken for sequencing was PBMCs. The CDR3 region has the sequence CASSGRRGVNTIYF. The base sequence is TGTGCCAGCAGCGGAAGACGGGGGGTTAACACCATATATTTT.